This passage covers 31 T cell receptor beta chains from one sample sequenced in a study of shared clonotypes between healthy human individuals. The table came from immunoSEQ multiplex PCR; TCRdb's copy has only in-frame clones and leaves some out. The data contain around 580,000 clones, roughly 98% of them seen just once; the ten biggest clones take up more than 0.3%. Naive CD8 cells lacked CD45RO and underwent positive selection for CCR7, leaving out terminally differentiated effector memory CD45RA+ cells. Sequenced input: naive CD8+ T cells sorted from blood. The receptors stem from a man aged 25-45 years in good health.

The chain couples TRBV29-1 to TRBJ2-7; the match to TRBD2 covers 14 bases. Per germline, CDR1 SQVTM and CDR2 ANQGSEA. V shed 6 bases and J 3 bases; nucleotides not matched to a gene: 7. The CDR3 spans 15 residues. CDR3: CSVYPGTSGSYEQYF. The CDR3 region has the DNA TGCAGCGTCTACCCCGGGACTAGCGGGAGCTACGAGCAGTACTTC.

The chain joins TRBV6-1 to TRBJ2-7, with D perhaps matching TRBD1 (6 bases). Trimming took 6 bases from V and 0 from J, leaving 15 bases between them. Germline CDR1 is MNHNS and CDR2 is SASEGT. The CDR3 runs 15 residues. Here the CDR3 DNA reads TGTGCCAGCAGCTTTACGGCCAGGGGCTCCTACGAGCAGTACTTC. Encoded protein: CASSFTARGSYEQYF.

This clone was seen more than once but under ten times. This chain connects TRBV9 to TRBJ1-1; TRBD1 is a possible D gene (5 bases). Deletions cut 4 bases from V and 1 base from J, with 8 bases between. Germline CDR1 reads SGDLS; CDR2 reads YYNGEE. The CDR3 covers 13 residues. The CDR3: CASSYDRNTEAFF. The CDR3 DNA is TGTGCCAGCAGCTACGACAGGAACACTGAAGCTTTCTTT.

CDR3 amino acids: CASSSRGQGYYEQYF. The CDR3, as DNA: TGTGCCAGCAGCTCCCGGGGACAGGGGTACTACGAGCAGTACTTC. The chain couples TRBV11-2 to TRBJ2-7; 10 nucleotides match TRBD1. The CDR3 loop spans 15 amino acids. Germline loops: CDR1 SGHAT, CDR2 FQNNGV. The trim removed 4 bases at V and 3 bases at J, leaving 6 bases unmatched.

V gene TRBV7-2 combines with J gene TRBJ2-2; the match to TRBD2 covers 13 bases. The CDR3 loop spans 18 amino acids. Losses at the gene ends were 0 bases for V and 5 bases for J; bases not matched to a gene: 6. The germline gives CDR1 SGHTA, CDR2 FQGNSA. Written as DNA, the CDR3 is TGTGCCAGCAGCTTAGCTAGGACTAGCGGGAGATTAACCGGGGAGCTGTTTTTT. Protein: CASSLARTSGRLTGELFF.

The V and J genes are TRBV7-9 and TRBJ2-1; 7 bases map to TRBD2. V shed 8 bases, J shed 5 bases, and the junction held 6 bases outside the gene matches. From germline, CDR1 is SEHNR and CDR2 FQNEAQ (reference sequence). The CDR3 covers 13 residues. The CDR3 region is CASLSGRHNEQFF. In DNA, the CDR3 is TGTGCCAGCCTTAGCGGGCGACACAATGAGCAGTTCTTC.

The chain uses TRBV2 and TRBJ2-7; either TRBD1 or TRBD2 may supply D (5 bases each). Germline V gene data show CDR1 as SNHLY and CDR2 as FYNNEI. This CDR3 contains 12 residues. V lost 10 bases and J 6 bases, leaving 16 bases between the germline ends. CDR3 in DNA: TGTGCCACCGTGGTGGGGGACGGCGAGCAGTACTTC. Translating gives CATVVGDGEQYF.

The chain couples TRBV6-1 to TRBJ1-4, with D tentatively TRBD1 (6 bases). Between the trimmed V and J ends, which lost 3 bases and 0 bases, there was a span of 8 bases. CDR1 and CDR2 from the germline V gene are MNHNS and SASEGT. The CDR3 is 15 residues long. The CDR3 DNA reads TGTGCCAGCAGTGACTGGACAGCAACTAATGAAAAACTGTTTTTT. Residues: CASSDWTATNEKLFF.

This clone was seen a single time. V usage is TRBV27 and J usage is TRBJ1-5; D gene uncertain. V gave up 3 bases and J gave up 0 bases, with 6 bases separating them. The CDR3 totals 14 residues. The germline V gene has CDR1 MNHEY and CDR2 SMNVEV (reference sequence). The CDR3 DNA sequence: TGTGCCAGCAGTTTTCACATTAGCAATCAGCCCCAGCATTTT. This translates into CASSFHISNQPQHF.

The chain is built from TRBV5-6 and TRBJ2-7, with 7 bases identical to TRBD2. V lost 2 bases, J lost 3 bases, and 8 bases stayed unmatched. Germline V gene data show CDR1 as SGHDT and CDR2 as YYEEEE. The CDR3 covers 15 residues. The CDR3 protein is CASSFGGDVYYEQYF. CDR3 bases: TGTGCCAGCAGCTTTGGGGGGGATGTTTACTACGAGCAGTACTTC.

Concerning this clone itself: The junction and the germline gene differ at one end; a read error may be behind it. This chain connects TRBV15 to TRBJ2-5, with 10 nucleotides matching TRBD1. CDR3 size: 15 residues. Per the germline V gene, CDR1 is LNHNV and CDR2 is YYDKDF (reference sequence). CDR3 DNA: TGTGCCACCAGCGGAGACAGGGGGCCGTTGGAGACCCAGTACTTC. This codes for CATSGDRGPLETQYF. Together with reference TRBV15 and TRBJ2-5, the CDR3 gives the full variable domain: DAMVIQNPRYQVTQFGKPVTLSCSQTLNHNVMYWYQQKSSQAPKLLFHYYDKDFNNEADTPDNFQSRRPNTSFCFLDIRSPGLGDTAMYLCATSGDRGPLETQYFGPGTRLLVL.

V and J are TRBV7-2 and TRBJ2-3; D is undetermined. This CDR3 spans 14 amino acids. The V end was cut by 2 bases, the J end by 1 base, with 7 bases between. CDR1 SGHTA and CDR2 FQGNSA come from the germline V gene. CDR3 amino acids: CASSLNRGTDTQYF. CDR3 nucleotide sequence: TGTGCCAGCAGCTTAAATCGCGGCACAGATACGCAGTATTTT.

The gene calls are TRBV7-9 and TRBJ1-2, with 7 bases fitting TRBD1. CDR1 SEHNR and CDR2 FQNEAQ come from the germline V gene (reference sequence). This CDR3 comprises 14 residues. With 5 bases clipped from V and 3 bases from J, the junction kept 6 bases outside the gene matches. CDR3 nucleotides: TGTGCCAGCAGCGCCCCCGGACAGGACTATGGCTACACCTTC. Its protein product is CASSAPGQDYGYTF. Full variable domain (missing parts from reference TRBV7-9 and TRBJ1-2): DTGVSQNPRHKITKRGQNVTFRCDPISEHNRLYWYRQTLGQGPEFLTYFQNEAQLEKSRLLSDRFSAERPKGSFSTLEIQRTEQGDSAMYLCASSAPGQDYGYTFGSGTRLTVV.

The rearrangement joins TRBV7-8 to TRBJ1-5; 9 bases fit TRBD1. The V gene end was trimmed by 5 bases and the J gene end by 7 bases; junction bases not matched to a gene: 9. Germline CDR1 reads SGHVS; CDR2 reads FQNEAQ. There are 15 residues in the CDR3. The CDR3 DNA is TGTGCCAGCAGCGGGCAAAGACAGGGGGGACAGCCCCAGCATTTT. Protein: CASSGQRQGGQPQHF.

V gene TRBV5-1 combines with J gene TRBJ2-7; 8 bases line up with TRBD1. Losses at the gene ends were 4 bases for V and 1 base for J; bases not matched to a gene: 10. Germline V gene sequence: CDR1 SGHRS, CDR2 YFSETQ. The CDR3 is 16 residues long. As DNA, the CDR3 is TGCGCCAGCAGCGGGCAGGGGGCGCGAGGGTCCTACGAGCAGTACTTC. It specifies CASSGQGARGSYEQYF.

This chain links TRBV6-5 with TRBJ2-1; D may be TRBD1 (5 bases). V lost 6 bases and J 8 bases, leaving 17 bases between the germline ends. Germline V lookup: CDR1 MNHEY, CDR2 SVGAGI. The CDR3 is 14 amino acids. CDR3 sequence (DNA): TGTGCCAGCAGCCCCAACGGACATCCCGATGAGCAGTTCTTC. The encoded protein is CASSPNGHPDEQFF.

The chain employs TRBV9 and TRBJ2-7; tentatively, D is TRBD1 or TRBD2 (5 bases each). Germline-derived CDR1 and CDR2 are SGDLS and YYNGEE. Trimming removed 4 bases from V and 5 bases from J, with 16 bases in between. The CDR3 spans 14 residues. CDR3 region: CASSLAGGAHEQYF. The DNA for the CDR3 is TGTGCCAGCAGCCTGGCTGGGGGTGCGCACGAGCAGTACTTC.

Concerning this clone: Other DNA variants within this sample encode the same CDR3. The J gene is TRBJ2-7, the V gene TRBV29-1, with D perhaps TRBD2 (5 bases). With 2 bases removed from V and 4 bases from J, the gap between germline ends came to 12 bases. The germline V gene has CDR1 SQVTM and CDR2 ANQGSEA. This CDR3 spans 13 amino acids. This CDR3 reads CSVETGVRYEQYF. CDR3 DNA sequence: TGCAGCGTTGAAACCGGGGTTCGGTACGAGCAGTACTTC.

This chain connects TRBV7-2 to TRBJ2-7, with 10 bases matching TRBD2. Germline loops: CDR1 SGHTA, CDR2 FQGNSA. V lost 4 bases to trimming and J lost 2 bases; unmatched junction nucleotides: 11. The length of the CDR3 is 17 residues. CDR3 loop: CASSSLPQLAGAYEQYF. CDR3 in DNA: TGTGCCAGCAGCTCATTACCTCAGCTAGCGGGAGCCTACGAGCAGTACTTC.

The chain employs TRBV5-7 and TRBJ2-5; 12 positions match TRBD1. TRBV5-7 belongs to the ORF category, with a function that is uncertain. After removal of 0 bases from V and 4 bases from J, the junction contained 13 bases not matched to a gene. The CDR3 totals 19 residues. CDR3 DNA: TGTGCCAGCAGCTTGGCCAAAAGCGCCGGGACAGGGGGCTCAGAGACCCAGTACTTC. Translated: CASSLAKSAGTGGSETQYF.

V and J are TRBV19 and TRBJ2-1; D is perhaps TRBD1 (5 bases). CDR3 length: 13 residues. Germline assignment: CDR1 LNHDA and CDR2 SQIVND (reference sequence). The V gene lost 5 bases and the J gene lost 6 bases, with 11 bases spanning the gap. The CDR3: CASSYQGGNEQFF. CDR3 DNA sequence: TGTGCCAGTAGTTACCAGGGTGGCAATGAGCAGTTCTTC.

The chain uses TRBV7-9 and TRBJ2-1; unclear D gene. CDR3 length: 15 residues. Germline V gene data show CDR1 as SEHNR and CDR2 as FQNEAQ (reference sequence). Trimming left V 5 bases short and J 0 bases short, with 11 bases between. The chain's CDR3 is CASSEDNVSYNEQFF. The CDR3 DNA reads as TGTGCCAGCAGCGAAGACAACGTCTCCTACAATGAGCAGTTCTTC. Based on the CDR3 plus reference TRBV7-9 and TRBJ2-1, the full variable domain is DTGVSQNPRHKITKRGQNVTFRCDPISEHNRLYWYRQTLGQGPEFLTYFQNEAQLEKSRLLSDRFSAERPKGSFSTLEIQRTEQGDSAMYLCASSEDNVSYNEQFFGPGTRLTVL.

The J gene is TRBJ1-5, the V gene TRBV28; tentatively, D is TRBD1 (6 bases). Germline assignment: CDR1 MDHEN and CDR2 SYDVKM. The germline V and J ends were trimmed by 6 bases and 6 bases, with 15 bases remaining between them. The CDR3 consists of 14 residues. This chain's CDR3 is CASRYSGGAQPQHF. CDR3 in DNA: TGTGCCAGCAGATACAGCGGGGGCGCTCAGCCCCAGCATTTT.

This clone has only one observation. The rearrangement links TRBV6-1 to TRBJ2-1, with 8 bases identical to TRBD1. V gave up 3 bases and J gave up 5 bases; unmatched junction bases: 9. The germline V gene encodes CDR1 MNHNS and CDR2 SASEGT. The CDR3 covers 16 residues. CDR3 in amino acids: CASSDNRGSYHNEQFF. CDR3 DNA: TGTGCCAGCAGTGACAACAGGGGGTCATACCACAATGAGCAGTTCTTC.

This chain links TRBV9 with TRBJ2-5; D is tentatively TRBD1 or TRBD2 (5 bases each). CDR1 SGDLS and CDR2 YYNGEE come from the germline V gene. The CDR3 runs 17 residues. V shed 0 bases and J shed 4 bases, with 19 bases lying between them. In DNA, the CDR3 is TGTGCCAGCAGCGTAGAGGGGAGCGGCGGCGTCTTAGAGACCCAGTACTTC. This codes for CASSVEGSGGVLETQYF.

This sequence joins TRBV10-2 and TRBJ2-7; perhaps D is TRBD1 or TRBD2 (5 bases each). V shed 4 bases and J shed 6 bases, with 10 bases lying between them. The CDR3 is 12 amino acids. CDR1 WSHSY and CDR2 SAAADI come from the germline V gene. The CDR3 coding sequence is TGCGCCAGCAGTGGAGGGGAAGGCGAGCAGTACTTC. Protein sequence: CASSGGEGEQYF.

This chain connects TRBV30 to TRBJ1-2, with 9 bases lining up with TRBD1. The CDR3 consists of 16 residues. Germline loops: CDR1 GTSNPN, CDR2 SVGIG (reference sequence). V lost 2 bases, J lost 2 bases, and 9 bases stayed unmatched. The CDR3: CAWSLSTTGGNYGYTF. The DNA of the CDR3 is TGTGCCTGGAGTTTATCGACGACAGGGGGAAACTATGGCTACACCTTC.

The rearrangement uses TRBV6-5 and TRBJ2-7, with 11 bases aligning to TRBD2. Germline V gives CDR1 MNHEY, CDR2 SVGAGI. This CDR3 spans 15 amino acids. V shed 7 bases and J 3 bases; nucleotides not matched to a gene: 8. The CDR3 is CASTRLAGSIYEQYF. The CDR3 bases are TGTGCCAGCACTCGACTAGCGGGGTCTATCTACGAGCAGTACTTC.

This clone was seen a single time. The CDR3 region is CASSKGQGLIEQYF. The CDR3 coding sequence is TGTGCCAGCAGTAAGGGACAGGGTCTCATCGAGCAGTACTTC. The chain uses TRBV27 and TRBJ2-7; 9 nucleotides line up with TRBD1. V dropped 5 bases and J dropped 6; count of bases not matched to a gene: 8. CDR1 and CDR2 from the germline V gene are MNHEY and SMNVEV (reference sequence). The CDR3 covers 14 residues.

This chain connects TRBV27 to TRBJ1-2; unclear D gene. Trimming removed 0 bases at V and 4 bases at J, with 6 bases between. The CDR3 sequence is 13 residues long. Germline CDR1 and CDR2: MNHEY and SMNVEV (reference sequence). This CDR3 reads CASSLSGRYGYTF. In DNA form, the CDR3 reads TGTGCCAGCAGTTTATCTGGTCGCTATGGCTACACCTTC.

In its sample, this clone was seen once. This chain joins TRBV7-9 and TRBJ2-5; the D is unclear. CDR1 and CDR2 (germline): SEHNR, FQNEAQ (reference sequence). The CDR3 has 11 residues. Trimming left V 6 bases short and J 5 bases short, with 7 bases between. The CDR3, as DNA: TGTGCCAGCAGTCATTCGGAGACCCAGTACTTC. It translates to CASSHSETQYF.